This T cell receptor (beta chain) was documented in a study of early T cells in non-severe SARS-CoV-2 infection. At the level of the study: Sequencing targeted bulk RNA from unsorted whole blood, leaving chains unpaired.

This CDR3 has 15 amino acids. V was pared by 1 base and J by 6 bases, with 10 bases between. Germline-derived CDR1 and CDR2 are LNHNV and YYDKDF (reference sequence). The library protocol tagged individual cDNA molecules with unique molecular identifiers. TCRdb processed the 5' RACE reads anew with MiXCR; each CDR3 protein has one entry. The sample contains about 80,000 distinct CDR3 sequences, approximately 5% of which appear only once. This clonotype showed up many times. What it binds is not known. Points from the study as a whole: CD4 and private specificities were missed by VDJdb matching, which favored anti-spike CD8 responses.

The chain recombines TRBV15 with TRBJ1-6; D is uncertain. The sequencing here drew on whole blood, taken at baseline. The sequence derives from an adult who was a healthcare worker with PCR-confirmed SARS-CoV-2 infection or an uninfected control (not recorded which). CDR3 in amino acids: CATSRVQVINSPLHF. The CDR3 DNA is TGTGCCACCAGCAGAGTCCAGGTGATTAATTCACCCCTCCACTTT.